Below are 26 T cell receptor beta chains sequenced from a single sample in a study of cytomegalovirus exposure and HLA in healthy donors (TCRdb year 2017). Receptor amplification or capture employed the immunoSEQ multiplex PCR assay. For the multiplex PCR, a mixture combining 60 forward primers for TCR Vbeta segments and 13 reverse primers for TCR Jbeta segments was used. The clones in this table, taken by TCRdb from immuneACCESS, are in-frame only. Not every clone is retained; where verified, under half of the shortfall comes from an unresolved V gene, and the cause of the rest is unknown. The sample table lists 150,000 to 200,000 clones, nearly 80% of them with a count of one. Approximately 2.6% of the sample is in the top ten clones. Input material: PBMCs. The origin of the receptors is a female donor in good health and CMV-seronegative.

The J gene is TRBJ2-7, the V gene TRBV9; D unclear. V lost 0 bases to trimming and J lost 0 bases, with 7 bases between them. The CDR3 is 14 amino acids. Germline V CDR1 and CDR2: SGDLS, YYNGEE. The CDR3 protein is CASSVAGLSYEQYF. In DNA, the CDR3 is TGTGCCAGCAGCGTAGCTGGGCTCTCCTACGAGCAGTACTTC.

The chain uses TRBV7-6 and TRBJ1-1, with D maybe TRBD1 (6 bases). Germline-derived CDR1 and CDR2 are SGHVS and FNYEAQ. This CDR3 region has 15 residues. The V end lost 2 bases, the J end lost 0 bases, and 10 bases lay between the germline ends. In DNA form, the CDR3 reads TGTGCCAGCAGCTTAAATCAGGGGATGAACACTGAAGCTTTCTTT. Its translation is CASSLNQGMNTEAFF.

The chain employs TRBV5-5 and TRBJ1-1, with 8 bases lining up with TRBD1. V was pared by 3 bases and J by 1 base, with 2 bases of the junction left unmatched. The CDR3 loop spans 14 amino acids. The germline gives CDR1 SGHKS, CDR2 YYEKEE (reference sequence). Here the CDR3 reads CASSWGQANTEAFF. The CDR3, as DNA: TGTGCCAGCAGCTGGGGACAGGCGAACACTGAAGCTTTCTTT.

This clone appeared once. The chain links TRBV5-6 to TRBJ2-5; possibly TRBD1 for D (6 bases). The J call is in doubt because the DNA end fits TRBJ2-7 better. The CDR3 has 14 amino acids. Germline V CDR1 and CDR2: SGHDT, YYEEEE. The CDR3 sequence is CASSLWDTSYEQYF. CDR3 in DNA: TGTGCCAGCAGCCTCTGGGACACCTCCTACGAGCAGTACTTC.

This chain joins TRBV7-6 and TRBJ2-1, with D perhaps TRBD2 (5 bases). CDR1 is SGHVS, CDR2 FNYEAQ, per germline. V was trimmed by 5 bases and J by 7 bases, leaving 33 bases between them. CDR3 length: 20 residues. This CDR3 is CASSPQWEYTDEELVNEQFF. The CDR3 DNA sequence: TGTGCCAGCAGCCCACAATGGGAGTATACGGACGAAGAGCTGGTGAATGAGCAGTTCTTC.

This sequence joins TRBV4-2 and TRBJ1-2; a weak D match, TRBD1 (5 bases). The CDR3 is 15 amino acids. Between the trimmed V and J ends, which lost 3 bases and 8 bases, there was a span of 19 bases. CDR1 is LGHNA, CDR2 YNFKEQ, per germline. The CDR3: CASSQAGGDPYGYTF. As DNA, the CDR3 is TGTGCCAGCAGCCAGGCTGGCGGGGACCCTTACGGCTACACCTTC.

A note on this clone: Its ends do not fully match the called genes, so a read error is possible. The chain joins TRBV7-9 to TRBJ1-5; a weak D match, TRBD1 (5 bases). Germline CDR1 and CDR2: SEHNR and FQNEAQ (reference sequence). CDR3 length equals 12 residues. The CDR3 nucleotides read TGTTCCAGCAGCGCGGGGGTTCAGCCCCAGCATTTT. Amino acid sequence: CSSSAGVQPQHF.

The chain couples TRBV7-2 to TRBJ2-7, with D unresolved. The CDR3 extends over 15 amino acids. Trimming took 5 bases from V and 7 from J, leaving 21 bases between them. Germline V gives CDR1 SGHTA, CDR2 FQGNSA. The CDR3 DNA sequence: TGTGCCAGCAGCCTTAGACCGTCCCAACTAAGGGAGCAGTACTTC. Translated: CASSLRPSQLREQYF.

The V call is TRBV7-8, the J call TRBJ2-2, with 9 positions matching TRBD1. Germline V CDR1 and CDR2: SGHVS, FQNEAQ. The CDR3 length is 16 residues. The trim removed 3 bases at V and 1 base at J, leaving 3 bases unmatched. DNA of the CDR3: TGTGCCAGCAGCTTGATGGGACAGGGGAACACCGGGGAGCTGTTTTTT. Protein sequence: CASSLMGQGNTGELFF.

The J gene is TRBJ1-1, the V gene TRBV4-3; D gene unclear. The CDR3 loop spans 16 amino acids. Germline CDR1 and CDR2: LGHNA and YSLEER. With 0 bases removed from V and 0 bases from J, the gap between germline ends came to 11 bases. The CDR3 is CASSQDLEGMNTEAFF. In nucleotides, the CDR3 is TGCGCCAGCAGCCAAGATTTGGAGGGAATGAACACTGAAGCTTTCTTT.

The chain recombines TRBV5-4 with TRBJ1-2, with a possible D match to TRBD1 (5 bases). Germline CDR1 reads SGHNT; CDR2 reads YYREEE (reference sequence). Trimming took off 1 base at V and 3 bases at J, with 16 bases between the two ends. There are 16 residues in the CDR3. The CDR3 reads CASSLYGRAEDYGYTF. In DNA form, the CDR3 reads TGTGCCAGCAGCTTGTATGGCAGGGCCGAGGACTATGGCTACACCTTC.

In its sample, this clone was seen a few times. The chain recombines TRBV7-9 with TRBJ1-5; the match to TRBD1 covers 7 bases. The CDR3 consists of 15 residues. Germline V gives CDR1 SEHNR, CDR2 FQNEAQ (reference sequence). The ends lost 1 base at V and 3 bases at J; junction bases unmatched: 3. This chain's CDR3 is CASSLGTGNNQPQHF. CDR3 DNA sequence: TGTGCCAGCAGCTTAGGGACAGGCAACAATCAGCCCCAGCATTTT.

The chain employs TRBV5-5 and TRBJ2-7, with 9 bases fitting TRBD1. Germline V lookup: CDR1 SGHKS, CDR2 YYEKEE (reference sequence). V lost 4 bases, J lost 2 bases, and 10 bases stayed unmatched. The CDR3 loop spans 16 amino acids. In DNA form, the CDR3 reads TGTGCCAGCAGCGACGGACAGGGGTTGGGGGCCTACGAGCAGTACTTC. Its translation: CASSDGQGLGAYEQYF.

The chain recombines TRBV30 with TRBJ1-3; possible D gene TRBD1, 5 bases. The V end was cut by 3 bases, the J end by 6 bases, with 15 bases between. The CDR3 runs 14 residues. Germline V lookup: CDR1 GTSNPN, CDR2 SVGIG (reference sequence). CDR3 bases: TGTGCCTGGAGCCCCTTGGGGGGGTTAAACACCATATATTTT. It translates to CAWSPLGGLNTIYF.

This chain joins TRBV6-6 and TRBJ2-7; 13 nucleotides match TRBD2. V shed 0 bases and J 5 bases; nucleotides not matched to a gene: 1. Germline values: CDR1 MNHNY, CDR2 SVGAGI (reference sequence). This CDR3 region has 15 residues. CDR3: CASSYSLAGGNEQYF. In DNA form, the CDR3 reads TGTGCCAGCAGTTACTCACTAGCGGGGGGGAACGAGCAGTACTTC.

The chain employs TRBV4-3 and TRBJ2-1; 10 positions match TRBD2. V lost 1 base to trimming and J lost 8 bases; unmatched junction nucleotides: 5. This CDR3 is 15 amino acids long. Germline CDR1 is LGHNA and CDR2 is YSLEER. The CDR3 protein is CASSQGASGSYEQFF. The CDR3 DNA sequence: TGCGCCAGCAGCCAAGGGGCTAGCGGGAGTTATGAGCAGTTCTTC.

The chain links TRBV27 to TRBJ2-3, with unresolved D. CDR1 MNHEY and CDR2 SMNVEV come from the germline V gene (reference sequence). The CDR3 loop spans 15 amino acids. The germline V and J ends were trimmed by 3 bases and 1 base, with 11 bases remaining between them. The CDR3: CASSFSQDGTDTQYF. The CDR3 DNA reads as TGTGCCAGCAGTTTTAGTCAGGATGGCACAGATACGCAGTATTTT.

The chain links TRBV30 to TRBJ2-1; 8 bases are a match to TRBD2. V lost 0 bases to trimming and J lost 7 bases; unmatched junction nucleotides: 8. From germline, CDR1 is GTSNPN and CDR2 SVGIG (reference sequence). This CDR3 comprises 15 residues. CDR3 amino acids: CAWSVRGGTANEQFF. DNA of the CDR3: TGTGCCTGGAGTGTACGCGGGGGGACCGCAAATGAGCAGTTCTTC. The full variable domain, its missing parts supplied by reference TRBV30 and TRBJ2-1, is SQTIHQWPATLVQPVGSPLSLECTVEGTSNPNLYWYRQAAGRGLQLLFYSVGIGQISSEVPQNLSASRPQDRQFILSSKKLLLSDSGFYLCAWSVRGGTANEQFFGPGTRLTVL.

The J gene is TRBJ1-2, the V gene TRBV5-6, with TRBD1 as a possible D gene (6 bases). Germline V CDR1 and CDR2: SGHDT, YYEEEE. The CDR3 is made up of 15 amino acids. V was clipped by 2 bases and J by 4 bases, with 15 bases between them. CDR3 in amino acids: CASSFAGAFFYGYTF. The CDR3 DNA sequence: TGTGCCAGCAGCTTCGCAGGGGCTTTCTTCTATGGCTACACCTTC.

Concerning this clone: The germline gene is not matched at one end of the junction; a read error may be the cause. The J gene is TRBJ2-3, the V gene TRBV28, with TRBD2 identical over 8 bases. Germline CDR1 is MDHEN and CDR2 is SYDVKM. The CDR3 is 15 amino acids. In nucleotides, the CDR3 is TGTGCCAGCAGTCCCCCCAGCGGGAGCAGAGATACGCAGTATTTT. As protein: CASSPPSGSRDTQYF.

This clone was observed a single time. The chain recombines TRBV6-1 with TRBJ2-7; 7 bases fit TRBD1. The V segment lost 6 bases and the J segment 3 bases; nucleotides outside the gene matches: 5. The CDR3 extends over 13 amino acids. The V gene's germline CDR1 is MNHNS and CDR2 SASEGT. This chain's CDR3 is CASSSTGVYEQYF. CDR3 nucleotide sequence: TGTGCCAGCAGCTCTACAGGGGTCTACGAGCAGTACTTC.

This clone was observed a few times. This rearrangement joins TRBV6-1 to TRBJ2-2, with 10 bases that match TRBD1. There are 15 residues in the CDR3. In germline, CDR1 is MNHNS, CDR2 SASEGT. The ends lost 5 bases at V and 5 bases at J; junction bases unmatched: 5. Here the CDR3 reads CASSPDRGQTGELFF. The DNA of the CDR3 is TGTGCCAGCAGTCCTGACAGGGGGCAAACCGGGGAGCTGTTTTTT.

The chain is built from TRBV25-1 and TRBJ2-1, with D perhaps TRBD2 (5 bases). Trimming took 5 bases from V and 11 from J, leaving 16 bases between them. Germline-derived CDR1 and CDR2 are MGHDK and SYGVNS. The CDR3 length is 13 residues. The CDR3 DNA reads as TGTGCCAGCAGTCTTGTAAACGGACTGAAGCAGTTCTTC. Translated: CASSLVNGLKQFF.

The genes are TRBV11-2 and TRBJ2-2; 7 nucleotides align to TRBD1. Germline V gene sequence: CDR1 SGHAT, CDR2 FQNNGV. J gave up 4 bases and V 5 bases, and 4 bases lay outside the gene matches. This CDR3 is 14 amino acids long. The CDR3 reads CASSHGTATGELFF. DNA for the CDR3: TGTGCCAGCAGCCACGGGACAGCCACCGGGGAGCTGTTTTTT.

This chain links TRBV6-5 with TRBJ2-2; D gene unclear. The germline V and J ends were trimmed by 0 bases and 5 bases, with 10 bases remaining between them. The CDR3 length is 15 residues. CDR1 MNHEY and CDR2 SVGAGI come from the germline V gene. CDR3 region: CASSYSGLITGELFF. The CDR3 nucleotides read TGTGCCAGCAGTTACTCGGGCCTAATTACCGGGGAGCTGTTTTTT.

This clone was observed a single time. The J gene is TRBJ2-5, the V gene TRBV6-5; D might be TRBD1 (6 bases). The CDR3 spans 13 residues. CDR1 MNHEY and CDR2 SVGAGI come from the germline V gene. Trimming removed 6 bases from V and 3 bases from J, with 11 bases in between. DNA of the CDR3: TGTGCCAGCAGGCGGACAGAGAAAGAGACCCAGTACTTC. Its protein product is CASRRTEKETQYF.